These 7 T cell receptor beta chains came from one sample sequenced in a study of T-cell memory formation after mild COVID-19. TCRdb re-called the 5' RACE reads with MiXCR, one entry per CDR3 protein. This table holds around 300,000 distinct CDR3 sequences, approximately 18% found once. The sequenced material came from PBMCs or a T cell subset sorted from them (not recorded which). Every receptor here comes from a man aged 18 to 29 who had mild COVID-19 (a few samples of this study predate the infection). Cell type and time point are not known.

CDR3 amino acids: CSAQGQGGFGEAFF. CDR3 DNA sequence: TGCAGTGCCCAGGGACAGGGGGGTTTTGGTGAAGCTTTCTTT. This chain links TRBV20-1 with TRBJ1-1; TRBD1 aligns across 11 bases. After removal of 6 bases from V and 7 bases from J, the junction contained 10 bases not matched to a gene. Per germline, CDR1 DFQATT and CDR2 SNEGSKA (reference sequence). CDR3 length: 14 amino acids.

The chain has TRBV20-1 and TRBJ2-3; D is uncertain. The CDR3 runs to 14 residues. Germline values: CDR1 DFQATT, CDR2 SNEGSKA (reference sequence). V lost 6 bases and J 0 bases, leaving 13 bases between the germline ends. The CDR3 DNA reads TGCAGTGCCCTACGGATGACTAGCACAGATACGCAGTATTTT. Its translation: CSALRMTSTDTQYF.

The V call is TRBV30, the J call TRBJ1-1; no clear D. Germline V gives CDR1 GTSNPN, CDR2 SVGIG (reference sequence). The V gene lost 5 bases and the J gene lost 4 bases, with 14 bases spanning the gap. CDR3 length equals 13 residues. CDR3 nucleotides: TGTGCCTGGGGAAGGGTGGGTGGCACTGAAGCTTTCTTT. This encodes CAWGRVGGTEAFF.

The chain recombines TRBV28 with TRBJ1-2; D is perhaps TRBD1 (6 bases). The CDR3 length is 11 residues. The germline V gene encodes CDR1 MDHEN and CDR2 SYDVKM. This CDR3 is CSGGGAYGYTF. The CDR3 coding sequence is TGTTCTGGGGGGGGGGCATATGGCTACACCTTC.

This clonotype was seen more than once but under ten times. The V and J genes are TRBV4-1 and TRBJ2-3; D not certain. V was trimmed by 0 bases and J by 2 bases, leaving 18 bases between them. CDR3 length: 18 amino acids. CDR1 and CDR2 from the germline V gene are MGHRA and YSYEKL. The DNA for the CDR3 is TGCGCCAGCAGCCAAGATAAGGATTCTCCGGCCTCCACAGATACGCAGTATTTT. The encoded protein is CASSQDKDSPASTDTQYF.

This clonotype was seen a few times. The chain joins TRBV20-1 to TRBJ1-4, with a weak D call TRBD1 (6 bases). From germline, CDR1 is DFQATT and CDR2 SNEGSKA (reference sequence). V was cut by 3 bases and J by 9 bases, with 14 bases left in between. The CDR3 has 13 residues. Here the CDR3 reads CSASMARDKKLFF. The CDR3 coding sequence is TGCAGTGCTAGTATGGCCCGGGACAAAAAACTGTTTTTT.

The V gene is TRBV4-2, the J gene TRBJ2-3; D unresolved. Trimming pared 0 bases from V and 2 bases from J, leaving 15 bases between. In germline, CDR1 is LGHNA, CDR2 YNFKEQ. The CDR3 is 17 residues long. CDR3 region: CASSQEAGPTITDTQYF. CDR3 in DNA: TGTGCCAGCAGCCAAGAGGCAGGACCTACCATCACAGATACGCAGTATTTT.